Presented here are 28 T cell receptor beta chains from one specimen sequenced in a study of T-cell memory formation after mild COVID-19. TCRdb fed the 5' RACE reads into MiXCR, producing one record per CDR3 protein. The sample records roughly 450,000 distinct CDR3 sequences, 15% to 20% being singletons. The sequencing input was PBMCs or a T cell subset sorted from them (not recorded which). These receptors were taken from an adult woman who had mild COVID-19 (a few samples of this study predate the infection). Cell type and time point are not known.

The chain joins TRBV15 to TRBJ1-4; a weak D match, TRBD1 (5 bases). V shed 5 bases and J shed 0 bases, with 13 bases lying between them. CDR1 and CDR2 (germline): LNHNV, YYDKDF (reference sequence). The CDR3 consists of 16 residues. CDR3 bases: TGTGCCACCAGCCCAAGGACATCTGCAACTAATGAAAAACTGTTTTTT. Translating gives CATSPRTSATNEKLFF. Filled out from reference TRBV15 and TRBJ1-4, the complete variable domain reads DAMVIQNPRYQVTQFGKPVTLSCSQTLNHNVMYWYQQKSSQAPKLLFHYYDKDFNNEADTPDNFQSRRPNTSFCFLDIRSPGLGDTAMYLCATSPRTSATNEKLFFGSGTQLSVL.

The rearrangement joins TRBV18 to TRBJ1-5; D is unresolved. CDR1 and CDR2 from the germline V gene are KGHSH and LQKENI. The V end was cut by 4 bases, the J end by 5 bases, with 9 bases between. The CDR3 consists of 13 residues. The CDR3 DNA is TGTGCCAGCTCACTACAACCGGATCAGCCCCAGCATTTT. Its translation: CASSLQPDQPQHF.

This clonotype was seen a few times. The chain joins TRBV6-2 or TRBV6-3 to TRBJ2-7, with D maybe TRBD2 (5 bases). V gave up 0 bases and J gave up 2 bases, with 14 bases separating them. The CDR3 sequence is 16 residues long. Germline V CDR1 and CDR2: MNHEY, SVGEGT. The DNA of the CDR3 is TGTGCCAGCAGTTACTCGAAGGGAGTCTTCACCTACGAGCAGTACTTC. Protein: CASSYSKGVFTYEQYF.

The chain is built from TRBV7-9 and TRBJ2-1; the D is unclear. CDR1 is SEHNR, CDR2 FQNEAQ, per germline (reference sequence). V lost 4 bases and J lost 3, with 13 bases in between. The CDR3 runs to 15 residues. CDR3 residues: CASSYSDRNYNEQFF. CDR3 DNA sequence: TGTGCCAGCAGCTATTCGGACCGGAACTACAATGAGCAGTTCTTC.

This clonotype appeared a single time. The chain recombines TRBV19 with TRBJ1-1; D uncertain. V was cut by 3 bases and J by 8 bases, with 13 bases left in between. Germline V lookup: CDR1 LNHDA, CDR2 SQIVND (reference sequence). The CDR3 runs 13 residues. The CDR3 loop reads CASSMARKTEAFF. CDR3 bases: TGTGCCAGTAGTATGGCTCGAAAGACAGAAGCTTTCTTT.

In its sample, this clonotype was seen many times. The chain combines TRBV28 with TRBJ2-7; 8 nucleotides align to TRBD1. CDR1 and CDR2 (germline): MDHEN, SYDVKM. The CDR3 totals 13 residues. V shed 10 bases and J 3 bases; nucleotides not matched to a gene: 8. The CDR3: CATGDRLYYEQYF. Here the CDR3 DNA reads TGTGCCACCGGGGACAGGCTATACTACGAGCAGTACTTC.

The V call is TRBV7-9, the J call TRBJ2-3; weak D call: TRBD2 (5 bases). V lost 2 bases and J lost 2, with 11 bases in between. Looked up from germline, CDR1 is SEHNR and CDR2 is FQNEAQ (reference sequence). The length of the CDR3 is 15 residues. The CDR3 DNA is TGTGCCAGCAGCTTACGTATGGGAGACACAGATACGCAGTATTTT. Encoded protein: CASSLRMGDTDTQYF.

J is TRBJ2-1 and V is TRBV20-1, with D perhaps TRBD1 or TRBD2 (5 bases each). The CDR3 extends over 12 amino acids. V dropped 5 bases and J dropped 7 bases, with 12 bases sitting between them. Germline loops: CDR1 DFQATT, CDR2 SNEGSKA (reference sequence). CDR3 DNA: TGCAGTGCTGGGGGTTTTGGGAATGAGCAGTTCTTC. This codes for CSAGGFGNEQFF.

The gene calls are TRBV6-5 and TRBJ2-1, with D maybe TRBD1 (5 bases). The CDR3 totals 14 residues. Germline V gives CDR1 MNHEY, CDR2 SVGAGI. Trimming left V 0 bases short and J 8 bases short, with 11 bases between. The CDR3 loop reads CASSYSRRGHEQFF. CDR3 nucleotides: TGTGCCAGCAGTTACTCGCGTAGGGGCCATGAGCAGTTCTTC.

This chain links TRBV6-5 with TRBJ2-5; 7 bases agree with TRBD1. Per the germline V gene, CDR1 is MNHEY and CDR2 is SVGAGI. CDR3 length: 14 amino acids. Trimming took 2 bases from V and 3 from J; bases not matched to a gene: 3. CDR3 region: CASSYGTAKETQYF. The CDR3 region has the DNA TGTGCCAGCAGTTACGGGACAGCCAAAGAGACCCAGTACTTC.

The V call is TRBV12-3 or TRBV12-4, the J call TRBJ2-1; D ambiguous. V shed 3 bases and J shed 12 bases, with 12 bases lying between them. The CDR3 sequence is 12 residues long. The CDR3 nucleotides read TGTGCCAGCAGTTTCACAGAATGGGGGCAGTTCTTC. Residues: CASSFTEWGQFF.

The V and J genes are TRBV2 and TRBJ1-2, with 7 bases lining up with TRBD1. There are 14 residues in the CDR3. V lost 2 bases, J lost 4 bases, and 4 bases stayed unmatched. CDR1 is SNHLY, CDR2 FYNNEI, per germline. CDR3 sequence (DNA): TGTGCCAGCAGTGAATCAGGACAGGCCTATGGCTACACCTTC. Its translation: CASSESGQAYGYTF.

V gene TRBV2 combines with J gene TRBJ2-5, with D uncertain. This CDR3 spans 12 amino acids. The V gene's germline CDR1 is SNHLY and CDR2 FYNNEI. V dropped 3 bases and J dropped 5 bases, with 7 bases sitting between them. The CDR3 coding sequence is TGTGCCAGCAGTGATGATTCCGAGACCCAGTACTTC. It encodes CASSDDSETQYF.

The chain links TRBV6-5 to TRBJ2-3; 13 bases are a match to TRBD2. V lost 6 bases to trimming and J lost 6 bases; unmatched junction nucleotides: 6. Germline CDR1 and CDR2: MNHEY and SVGAGI. The CDR3 has 15 residues. The CDR3 DNA reads as TGTGCCAGCAGCCCACTAGCGGGGGGGCCTGATACGCAGTATTTT. Translated: CASSPLAGGPDTQYF.

The rearrangement links TRBV30 to TRBJ2-7; TRBD1 matches at 9 bases. The V gene end was trimmed by 2 bases and the J gene end by 4 bases; junction bases not matched to a gene: 9. The CDR3 loop spans 15 amino acids. Per germline, CDR1 GTSNPN and CDR2 SVGIG (reference sequence). The DNA for the CDR3 is TGTGCCTGGAGTAAAACCGGGACAGGGAGGTACGAGCAGTACTTC. It translates to CAWSKTGTGRYEQYF.

V usage is TRBV30 and J usage is TRBJ2-7; D is possibly TRBD1 or TRBD2 (6 bases each). This CDR3 has 11 residues. Germline CDR1 is GTSNPN and CDR2 is SVGIG (reference sequence). The V end lost 8 bases, the J end lost 7 bases, and 15 bases lay between the germline ends. CDR3 region: CAGGPSGEQYF. The CDR3 DNA reads as TGTGCCGGGGGGCCTTCGGGTGAGCAGTACTTC.

This clonotype turned up a few times. This rearrangement joins TRBV5-6 to TRBJ1-2; D gene ambiguous. Germline CDR1 is SGHDT and CDR2 is YYEEEE. The CDR3 runs 13 residues. The V and J ends lost 3 bases and 4 bases respectively, with 10 bases between them. The CDR3 DNA sequence: TGTGCCAGCAGCTCGGACGGACTCTATGGCTACACCTTC. It is translated as CASSSDGLYGYTF.

There are a few counts of this clonotype. J is TRBJ2-1 and V is TRBV5-1, with 8 bases fitting TRBD2. The trim removed 3 bases at V and 8 bases at J, leaving 10 bases unmatched. The CDR3 contains 15 residues. CDR1 SGHRS and CDR2 YFSETQ come from the germline V gene. In nucleotides, the CDR3 is TGCGCCAGCAGCTCCACCGGGACTAGTCTTGATGAGCAGTTCTTC. This encodes CASSSTGTSLDEQFF.

Comment on this clonotype: The junction does not match germline at one end; this may be a read error. The chain combines TRBV7-9 with TRBJ1-6, with a tentative D call TRBD1 (6 bases). Germline CDR1 SEHNR, CDR2 FQNEAQ (reference sequence). The CDR3 is made up of 18 amino acids. In DNA form, the CDR3 reads TGTGCAAGCAGCCAAACCCACAGGGAACGGTCCTATAATTCACCCCTCCACTTT. This encodes CASSQTHRERSYNSPLHF.

The V gene is TRBV20-1, the J gene TRBJ2-1; 8 bases line up with TRBD2. Per the germline V gene, CDR1 is DFQATT and CDR2 is SNEGSKA (reference sequence). V trimming: 5 bases; J trimming: 9 bases; junction bases outside the gene matches: 24. The CDR3 loop spans 18 amino acids. DNA of the CDR3: TGCAGTGCTGACCCCCTACAACTAGCGGATCGTTCGTGGGGTGAGCAGTTCTTC. Its protein product is CSADPLQLADRSWGEQFF.

CDR3 amino acids: CASSAGGGTSRTYEQYF. The CDR3 DNA is TGTGCCAGCAGCGCCGGGGGAGGGACTAGCAGAACCTACGAGCAGTACTTC. The chain employs TRBV9 and TRBJ2-7; 9 nucleotides line up with TRBD2. CDR1 is SGDLS and CDR2 is YYNGEE in the germline V gene. The length of the CDR3 is 17 residues. With 3 bases clipped from V and 2 bases from J, the junction kept 12 bases outside the gene matches.

This clonotype was detected ten times or more. The chain carries TRBV7-2 and TRBJ1-2; D unclear. The germline V gene encodes CDR1 SGHTA and CDR2 FQGNSA. The CDR3 runs 14 residues. V lost 6 bases to trimming and J lost 4 bases, with 15 bases between them. CDR3 loop: CASSRAFGIYGYTF. The CDR3 DNA follows: TGTGCCAGCAGTCGGGCATTCGGTATCTATGGCTACACCTTC.

V usage is TRBV5-7 and J usage is TRBJ1-2; weak D call: TRBD1 (6 bases). TRBV5-7 is treated as an ORF (open reading frame) with a function not yet certain. CDR3 size: 15 residues. Trimming removed 6 bases from V and 5 bases from J, with 20 bases in between. The DNA for the CDR3 is TGTGCCAGCACCTCATGGGGGCTACGGAGGTATGGCTACACCTTC. This encodes CASTSWGLRRYGYTF.

This clonotype was found many times. The chain recombines TRBV10-2 with TRBJ2-7; maybe TRBD1 (6 bases). Looked up from germline, CDR1 is WSHSY and CDR2 is SAAADI. CDR3 length equals 12 residues. V was trimmed by 5 bases and J by 4 bases, leaving 9 bases between them. The CDR3 protein is CASSYRDYEQYF. In nucleotides, the CDR3 is TGCGCCAGCAGTTACAGGGATTACGAGCAGTACTTC.

The rearrangement joins TRBV6-2 or TRBV6-3 to TRBJ2-3; a weak D match, TRBD1 (6 bases). CDR1 MNHEY and CDR2 SVGEGT come from the germline V gene. The CDR3 has 15 residues. The germline V and J ends were trimmed by 8 bases and 7 bases, with 22 bases remaining between them. CDR3 DNA sequence: TGTGCCAGCGCAGGGGCAGCGAGGATCATGAATACGCAGTATTTT. This gives the protein CASAGAARIMNTQYF.

The chain joins TRBV13 to TRBJ2-3, with 12 nucleotides matching TRBD2. The CDR3 covers 13 residues. The trim removed 4 bases at V and 12 bases at J, leaving 5 bases unmatched. In germline, CDR1 is PRHDT, CDR2 FYEKMQ (reference sequence). CDR3 DNA: TGTGCCAGCAGCTCAACTAGCGGGGGGTCCCAGTATTTT. This codes for CASSSTSGGSQYF.

This clonotype has only a few counts. CDR3 protein: CASSSSDRFSYEQYF. DNA for the CDR3: TGTGCCAGCAGTTCCTCGGACAGGTTCTCCTACGAGCAGTACTTC. J is TRBJ2-7 and V is TRBV27; 7 bases align to TRBD1. Germline V lookup: CDR1 MNHEY, CDR2 SMNVEV (reference sequence). The CDR3 has 15 residues. With V trimmed by 4 bases and J by 0 bases, 6 bases remained unmatched.

This rearrangement joins TRBV7-9 to TRBJ2-7; D gene uncertain. Trimming left V 7 bases short and J 2 bases short, with 6 bases between. The germline V gene encodes CDR1 SEHNR and CDR2 FQNEAQ (reference sequence). The CDR3 has 11 amino acids. Written as DNA, the CDR3 is TGTGCCAGCACCGGTACCTACGAGCAGTACTTC. Protein sequence: CASTGTYEQYF. Full variable domain (rest looked up from reference TRBV7-9 and TRBJ2-7): DTGVSQNPRHKITKRGQNVTFRCDPISEHNRLYWYRQTLGQGPEFLTYFQNEAQLEKSRLLSDRFSAERPKGSFSTLEIQRTEQGDSAMYLCASTGTYEQYFGPGTRLTVT.